The entry that follows covers one T cell receptor (beta chain) sequence. The target antigen is unknown. From the 5' RACE reads, TCRdb called clonotypes with MiXCR, one entry per CDR3 protein. The table has approximately 52,000 distinct CDR3 sequences, approximately 9% seen once. These data originate in a study of T-cell memory formation after mild COVID-19. The study's findings and limits: Unconfirmed was the SARS-CoV-2 specificity of second-wave clones that peaked on day 37. A second wave expanding day 15 to 37 was CD4+-biased; contracting clones were balanced.

The junction had 15 bases not matched to a gene; V was cut back by 3 bases and J by 2 bases. The germline V gene encodes CDR1 DFQATT and CDR2 SNEGSKA (reference sequence). CDR3 length equals 18 residues. This rearrangement joins TRBV20-1 to TRBJ1-5, with 8 bases matching TRBD1. The sequencing sample was made of PBMCs or a T cell subset sorted from them (not recorded which). This clonotype was sampled from an adult woman who had mild COVID-19 (a few samples of this study predate the infection). Cell type and time point are not known. Here the CDR3 reads CSASLAGQGVSGNQPQHF. DNA of the CDR3: TGCAGTGCTAGCCTGGCTGGACAGGGAGTTTCGGGCAATCAGCCCCAGCATTTT.